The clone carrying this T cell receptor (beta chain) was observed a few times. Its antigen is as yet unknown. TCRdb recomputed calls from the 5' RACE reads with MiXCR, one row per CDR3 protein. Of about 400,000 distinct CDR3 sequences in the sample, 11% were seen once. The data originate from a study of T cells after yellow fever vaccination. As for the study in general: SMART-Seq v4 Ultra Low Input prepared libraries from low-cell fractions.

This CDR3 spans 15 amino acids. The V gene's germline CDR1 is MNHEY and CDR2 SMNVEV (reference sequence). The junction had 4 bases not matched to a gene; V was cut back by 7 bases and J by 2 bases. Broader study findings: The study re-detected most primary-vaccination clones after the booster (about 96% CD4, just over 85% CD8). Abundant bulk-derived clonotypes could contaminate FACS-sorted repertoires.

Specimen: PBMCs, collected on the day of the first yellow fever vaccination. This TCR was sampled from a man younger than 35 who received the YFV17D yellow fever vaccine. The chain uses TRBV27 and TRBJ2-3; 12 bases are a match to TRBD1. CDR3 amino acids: CASIGTGGYTDTQYF. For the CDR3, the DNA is TGTGCCAGCATAGGGACAGGGGGCTACACAGATACGCAGTATTTT.